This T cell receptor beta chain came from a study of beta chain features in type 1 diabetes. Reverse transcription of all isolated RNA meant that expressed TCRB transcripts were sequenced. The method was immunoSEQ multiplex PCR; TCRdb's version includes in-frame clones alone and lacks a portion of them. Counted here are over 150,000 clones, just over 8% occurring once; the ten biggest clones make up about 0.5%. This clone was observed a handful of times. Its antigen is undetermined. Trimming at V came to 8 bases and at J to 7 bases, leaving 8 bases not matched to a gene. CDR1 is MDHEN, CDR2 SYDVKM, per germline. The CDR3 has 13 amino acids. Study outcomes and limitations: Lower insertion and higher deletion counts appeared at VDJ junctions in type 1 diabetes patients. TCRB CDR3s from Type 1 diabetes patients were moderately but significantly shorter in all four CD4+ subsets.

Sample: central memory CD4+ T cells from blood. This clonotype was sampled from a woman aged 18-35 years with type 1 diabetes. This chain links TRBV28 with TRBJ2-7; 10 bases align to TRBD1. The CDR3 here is CASSPGTGDEQYF. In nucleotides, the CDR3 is TGTGCCAGCTCCCCCGGGACAGGGGATGAGCAGTACTTC.